These 11 T cell receptor beta chains came from one sample sequenced in a study of chemoradiotherapy in HPV16-positive cancers. Here immunoSEQ multiplex PCR was the method, and the copy in TCRdb shows in-frame clones only, minus some. The table has 20,000 to 25,000 clones, over 75% seen once. This specimen consisted of blood, obtained from a patient who underwent chemoradiotherapy. These receptors were collected from a human donor with HPV-associated anogenital cancer.

The chain carries TRBV5-4 and TRBJ2-1, with D hard to call. CDR3 length: 13 amino acids. From germline, CDR1 is SGHNT and CDR2 YYREEE (reference sequence). V was shortened by 0 bases and J by 7 bases, with 8 bases between the two germline ends. The CDR3 DNA reads TGTGCCAGCAGCTTGGGTTCGAGTAATGAGCAGTTCTTC. Residues: CASSLGSSNEQFF.

The chain recombines TRBV5-1 with TRBJ1-1; 9 nucleotides match TRBD1. This CDR3 is built from 15 residues. Germline V gene sequence: CDR1 SGHRS, CDR2 YFSETQ. The V segment lost 1 base and the J segment 6 bases; nucleotides outside the gene matches: 7. The CDR3 region has the DNA TGCGCCAGCAGCTTGAAGGGGACAGGGATCGCTGAAGCTTTCTTT. Its translation: CASSLKGTGIAEAFF.

The genes are TRBV5-6 and TRBJ1-3, with D possibly matching TRBD1 (5 bases). The CDR3 is 16 residues long. Trimming took off 1 base at V and 0 bases at J, with 11 bases between the two ends. Germline assignment: CDR1 SGHDT and CDR2 YYEEEE. This CDR3 is CASSLNRGISGNTIYF. CDR3 DNA sequence: TGTGCCAGCAGCTTGAATCGGGGGATCTCTGGAAACACCATATATTTT.

The V gene is TRBV7-9, the J gene TRBJ1-2, with D possibly TRBD1 on 6 matching bases. This CDR3 has 15 amino acids. V was shortened by 1 base and J by 4 bases, with 13 bases between the two germline ends. From germline, CDR1 is SEHNR and CDR2 FQNEAQ (reference sequence). CDR3 residues: CASSLVQGVGYGYTF. In nucleotides, the CDR3 is TGTGCCAGCAGCTTAGTACAGGGTGTCGGCTATGGCTACACCTTC.

This clone came up a few times. The CDR3 reads CASSRTGNTEAFF. DNA of the CDR3: TGTGCCAGCAGCCGGACCGGTAACACTGAAGCTTTCTTT. The chain joins TRBV7-9 to TRBJ1-1, with D unresolved. Deletions cut 5 bases from V and 2 bases from J, with 9 bases between. CDR1 SEHNR and CDR2 FQNEAQ come from the germline V gene (reference sequence). The CDR3 is 13 residues long.

The V call is TRBV7-2, the J call TRBJ1-4; D ambiguous. CDR1 and CDR2 from the germline V gene are SGHTA and FQGNSA. This CDR3 comprises 13 residues. Trimming left V 8 bases short and J 5 bases short, with 12 bases between. CDR3 loop: CASRTDGNEKLFF. Written as DNA, the CDR3 is TGTGCCAGCCGTACGGACGGAAATGAAAAACTGTTTTTT. The full variable domain, rest sourced from reference TRBV7-2 and TRBJ1-4, is GAGVSQSPSNKVTEKGKDVELRCDPISGHTALYWYRQSLGQGLEFLIYFQGNSAPDKSGLPSDRFSAERTGGSVSTLTIQRTQQEDSAVYLCASRTDGNEKLFFGSGTQLSVL.

This chain uses TRBV4-1 with TRBJ2-3; 9 bases agree with TRBD2. This CDR3 is built from 17 residues. Trimming removed 0 bases from V and 1 base from J; junction bases left unmatched: 5. Germline V CDR1 and CDR2: MGHRA, YSYEKL. CDR3 sequence: CASSQDGGGAGTDTQYF. Here the CDR3 DNA reads TGCGCCAGCAGCCAAGATGGCGGGGGGGCCGGCACAGATACGCAGTATTTT.

The chain has TRBV5-1 and TRBJ1-3, with 9 bases fitting TRBD1. Germline V gene sequence: CDR1 SGHRS, CDR2 YFSETQ. V shed 5 bases, J shed 1 base, and the junction held 4 bases outside the gene matches. The CDR3 is made up of 15 amino acids. Written as DNA, the CDR3 is TGCGCCAGCAGTACCGGACAGGGGTCTGGAAACACCATATATTTT. It specifies CASSTGQGSGNTIYF.

This clone was detected only once. The chain carries TRBV2 and TRBJ2-3; 8 nucleotides agree with TRBD2. This CDR3 has 13 amino acids. Trimming at V came to 10 bases and at J to 5 bases, leaving 8 bases not matched to a gene. CDR1 and CDR2 from the germline V gene are SNHLY and FYNNEI. CDR3 in amino acids: CATLRLALDTQYF. The CDR3 region has the DNA TGTGCCACCCTGAGACTAGCGTTAGATACGCAGTATTTT. Combining the CDR3 with reference TRBV2 and TRBJ2-3 gives the whole variable domain EPEVTQTPSHQVTQMGQEVILRCVPISNHLYFYWYRQILGQKVEFLVSFYNNEISEKSEIFDDQFSVERPDGSNFTLKIRSTKLEDSAMYFCATLRLALDTQYFGPGTRLTVL.

CDR3 coding DNA: TGTGCAAGTCGCCTAGACCGACGCACCGGGGAGCTGTTTTTT. It encodes CASRLDRRTGELFF. This chain links TRBV12-2 with TRBJ2-2. TRBV12-2 corresponds to a pseudogene. This CDR3 has 14 residues.

The chain uses TRBV9 and TRBJ2-2; D uncertain. The CDR3 has 15 residues. Germline assignment: CDR1 SGDLS and CDR2 YYNGEE. V lost 6 bases to trimming and J lost 1 base, with 13 bases between them. The DNA for the CDR3 is TGTGCCAGCACCCCCGGCAGGCAGAACACCGGGGAGCTGTTTTTT. Encoded protein: CASTPGRQNTGELFF.